The 22 T cell receptor beta chains below were found in one sample sequenced in a study of cytomegalovirus exposure and HLA in healthy donors. PCR used 60 Vbeta primers and 13 Jbeta primers. Here immunoSEQ multiplex PCR was the method, and the copy in TCRdb shows in-frame clones only, minus some. The table has 100,000 to 150,000 clones, 77% seen once. The sequenced sample consisted of PBMCs. The receptors were gathered from a woman aged 40 to 50 in good health and CMV-seropositive.

This clone was detected once. The chain has TRBV10-3 and TRBJ2-5, with TRBD1 matching over 11 bases. Germline assignment: CDR1 ENHRY and CDR2 SYGVKD. The ends lost 7 bases at V and 5 bases at J; junction bases unmatched: 3. CDR3 length: 13 amino acids. The DNA for the CDR3 is TGTGCCATCAAAGGACAGGGGGCCGAGACCCAGTACTTC. This codes for CAIKGQGAETQYF.

This clone was picked up a small number of times. The chain recombines TRBV4-2 with TRBJ2-1, with TRBD2 matching over 11 bases. The CDR3 sequence is 16 residues long. V gave up 4 bases and J gave up 7 bases; unmatched junction bases: 9. In germline, CDR1 is LGHNA, CDR2 YNFKEQ. The DNA of the CDR3 is TGTGCCAGCAGCCTTTCGGGGACTAGCGGAGGGAATGAGCAGTTCTTC. Its translation is CASSLSGTSGGNEQFF.

The chain employs TRBV10-3 and TRBJ2-2; D call uncertain. CDR1 ENHRY and CDR2 SYGVKD come from the germline V gene. This CDR3 has 11 amino acids. Trimming shortened V by 6 bases and J by 6 bases, and 5 bases separated the two germline ends. The CDR3 spells CAIRVAGELFF. CDR3 in DNA: TGTGCCATCAGGGTAGCCGGGGAGCTGTTTTTT.

The rearrangement links TRBV5-4 to TRBJ2-7; 9 nucleotides match TRBD1. CDR1 and CDR2 from the germline V gene are SGHNT and YYREEE (reference sequence). V gave up 0 bases and J gave up 2 bases; unmatched junction bases: 3. The length of the CDR3 is 15 residues. CDR3 nucleotides: TGTGCCAGCAGCTTGGAGGGGGACAGGGCCTACGAGCAGTACTTC. It is translated as CASSLEGDRAYEQYF.

This rearrangement joins TRBV7-8 to TRBJ2-7; 10 bases are a match to TRBD2. V lost 2 bases and J lost 6; bases outside the gene matches: 7. Germline V gives CDR1 SGHVS, CDR2 FQNEAQ. This CDR3 is built from 15 residues. In DNA, the CDR3 is TGTGCCAGCAGCTTAAGATCTAGCGGGAGTCTCGAGCAGTACTTC. Protein sequence: CASSLRSSGSLEQYF. Based on the CDR3 plus reference TRBV7-8 and TRBJ2-7, the full variable domain is GAGVSQSPRYKVAKRGQDVALRCDPISGHVSLFWYQQALGQGPEFLTYFQNEAQLDKSGLPSDRFFAERPEGSVSTLKIQRTQQEDSAVYLCASSLRSSGSLEQYFGPGTRLTVT.

The rearrangement links TRBV6-6 to TRBJ1-2, with 8 bases matching TRBD1. CDR3 length equals 14 residues. The junction had 4 bases not matched to a gene; V was cut back by 0 bases and J by 7 bases. Germline CDR1 reads MNHNY; CDR2 reads SVGAGI (reference sequence). The CDR3 spells CASSYSGQGRGYTF. Here the CDR3 DNA reads TGTGCCAGCAGTTACTCCGGACAGGGACGTGGCTACACCTTC.

In its sample, this clone was seen a few times. The rearrangement links TRBV4-1 to TRBJ1-2; possible D gene TRBD1, 5 bases. Germline V gene lookup returns CDR1 MGHRA and CDR2 YSYEKL. The CDR3 consists of 14 residues. The V gene lost 0 bases and the J gene lost 2 bases, with 7 bases spanning the gap. The DNA for the CDR3 is TGCGCCAGCAGCCAAGATCGGGGGAACTATGGCTACACCTTC. Protein sequence: CASSQDRGNYGYTF.

This clone has more than one count but fewer than ten. The J gene is TRBJ2-7, the V gene TRBV27, with a possible D match to TRBD1 (6 bases). Germline V CDR1 and CDR2: MNHEY, SMNVEV (reference sequence). V dropped 6 bases and J dropped 4 bases, with 7 bases sitting between them. CDR3 length: 11 residues. This CDR3 is CASRTGYEQYF. The CDR3 DNA sequence: TGTGCCAGCAGGACAGGTTACGAGCAGTACTTC.

The CDR3 loop reads CASTTDSPNTEAFF. CDR3 bases: TGTGCCAGTACCACCGACAGCCCAAACACTGAAGCTTTCTTT. The V and J genes are TRBV19 and TRBJ1-1; tentative D call: TRBD1 (5 bases). The CDR3 is made up of 14 amino acids. Germline lookup yields CDR1 LNHDA and CDR2 SQIVND (reference sequence). Trimming cost V 7 bases and J 2 bases, with 14 bases left between them.

This clone occurred once. As DNA, the CDR3 is TGTGCCAGTAGCCAGACTAGCGGGAGAAACTACGAGCAGTACTTC. Translation: CASSQTSGRNYEQYF. V is TRBV19 and J is TRBJ2-7; 12 nucleotides match TRBD2. Trimming removed 6 bases from V and 3 bases from J; junction bases left unmatched: 6. The CDR3 has 15 amino acids. In germline, CDR1 is LNHDA, CDR2 SQIVND (reference sequence).

The chain employs TRBV7-6 and TRBJ2-7; TRBD2 aligns across 8 bases. J lost 2 bases, V lost 3 bases, and 6 bases had no gene match. CDR1 and CDR2 (germline): SGHVS, FNYEAQ. There are 15 residues in the CDR3. For the CDR3, the DNA is TGTGCCAGCAGCTTGGGACTAGACGGAACCTACGAGCAGTACTTC. This translates into CASSLGLDGTYEQYF.

The count of this clone is one. The chain uses TRBV27 and TRBJ2-7, with D tentatively TRBD1 (5 bases). Between the trimmed V and J ends, which lost 2 bases and 5 bases, there was a span of 7 bases. CDR3 length: 12 amino acids. Germline CDR1 MNHEY, CDR2 SMNVEV (reference sequence). The chain's CDR3 is CASSLLGDEQYF. CDR3 nucleotides: TGTGCCAGCAGTTTACTAGGGGACGAGCAGTACTTC.

The chain joins TRBV5-5 to TRBJ2-7; the match to TRBD2 covers 10 bases. Germline V CDR1 and CDR2: SGHKS, YYEKEE (reference sequence). The V and J ends lost 1 base and 1 base, in that order; junction bases with no gene match: 5. This CDR3 is 16 amino acids long. CDR3 sequence: CASSLKGLADSYEQYF. CDR3 bases: TGTGCCAGCAGCTTGAAAGGACTAGCGGATTCCTACGAGCAGTACTTC.

This clone has a handful of counts. The rearrangement uses TRBV10-1 and TRBJ2-5, with a tentative D call TRBD1 (5 bases). This CDR3 contains 13 residues. V lost 3 bases and J 12 bases, leaving 17 bases between the germline ends. Germline V CDR1 and CDR2: WNHNN, SYGVQD (reference sequence). CDR3 loop: CASSESGSTVKYF. The CDR3 DNA is TGCGCCAGCAGTGAATCAGGGTCTACGGTCAAGTACTTC.

V gene TRBV5-1 combines with J gene TRBJ1-1; TRBD1 might be the D (5 bases). From germline, CDR1 is SGHRS and CDR2 YFSETQ. Trimming removed 4 bases at V and 1 base at J, with 17 bases between. The CDR3 has 16 residues. The CDR3 DNA reads TGCGCCAGCAGCCCGGACACCCGAAAAGGGAACACTGAAGCTTTCTTT. Its protein product is CASSPDTRKGNTEAFF.

V and J are TRBV6-6 and TRBJ1-1; tentatively, D is TRBD1 (6 bases). The ends were cut back, 11 bases at V and 4 bases at J, with 11 bases in the middle. This CDR3 has 11 residues. The germline CDR1 and CDR2 sequences are MNHNY and SVGAGI (reference sequence). Written as DNA, the CDR3 is TGTGCCGCAGGGGAGGGCACTGAAGCTTTCTTT. Its translation: CAAGEGTEAFF.

This chain joins TRBV5-1 and TRBJ2-6, with unresolved D. The V gene's germline CDR1 is SGHRS and CDR2 YFSETQ. V was pared by 4 bases and J by 0 bases, with 8 bases between. The CDR3 length is 15 residues. The CDR3 sequence: CASSPTTSGANVLTF. The CDR3 DNA follows: TGCGCCAGCAGCCCAACAACCTCTGGGGCCAACGTCCTGACTTTC.

This chain links TRBV28 with TRBJ2-4, with a tentative D call TRBD1 (6 bases). CDR1 is MDHEN, CDR2 SYDVKM, per germline. Trimming stripped 5 bases from V and 2 bases from J, with 19 bases between. The CDR3 is 17 amino acids. The CDR3 bases are TGTGCCAGCAGTCTAATTCCCGGTACAGGGTCCAAAAACATTCAGTACTTC. As protein: CASSLIPGTGSKNIQYF.

This clone was observed a handful of times. V and J are TRBV7-2 and TRBJ2-7; the match to TRBD2 covers 8 bases. The germline CDR1 and CDR2 sequences are SGHTA and FQGNSA. The CDR3 consists of 14 residues. Losses at the gene ends were 5 bases for V and 3 bases for J; bases not matched to a gene: 6. Here the CDR3 reads CASSPVAGGYEQYF. The CDR3 DNA follows: TGTGCCAGCAGCCCCGTCGCGGGAGGCTACGAGCAGTACTTC.

The chain links TRBV4-1 to TRBJ2-3; TRBD2 matches 7 bases. Germline CDR1 MGHRA, CDR2 YSYEKL. The CDR3 is 18 amino acids. V shed 0 bases and J 4 bases; nucleotides not matched to a gene: 13. CDR3 sequence reads: CASSQDRTRTRLADTQYF. Here the CDR3 DNA reads TGCGCCAGCAGCCAAGATCGGACTAGGACTAGATTAGCAGATACGCAGTATTTT.

The chain links TRBV4-1 to TRBJ1-2; 11 nucleotides align to TRBD1. This CDR3 has 17 residues. V shed 1 base, J shed 0 bases, and the junction held 4 bases outside the gene matches. CDR1 is MGHRA, CDR2 YSYEKL, per germline. The CDR3 here is CASSQAGQGDSNYGYTF. In DNA, the CDR3 is TGCGCCAGCAGCCAAGCGGGACAGGGGGACTCTAACTATGGCTACACCTTC.

This chain uses TRBV5-1 with TRBJ2-2, with 9 positions matching TRBD2. Losses at the gene ends were 1 base for V and 6 bases for J; bases not matched to a gene: 4. Germline V CDR1 and CDR2: SGHRS, YFSETQ. This CDR3 region has 15 residues. DNA for the CDR3: TGCGCCAGCAGCTTGCTAGCGGGAACAGCCGGGGAGCTGTTTTTT. It specifies CASSLLAGTAGELFF.